This is a list of T cell receptor beta chains from one sample in a study of human T cells and chemical hapten exposure. Via MiXCR, TCRdb re-called the RACE reads, giving one row per CDR3 protein. This sample has approximately 90,000 distinct CDR3 sequences, with 25% to 35% found just once. Sequencing used whole blood, obtained in connection with sensitization to the hapten diphenylcyclopropenone (DPC). The source is a man aged 35 to 55 with alopecia areata. Some clones in this sample may be carry-over from other donors' samples. The CDR3 runs from the conserved cysteine through the conserved F or W. A D gene is named only where the DNA matches it firmly. Expanded clones are given a class, and other clones once, few, many or no size at all.

v_gene	abundance	d_gene	j_gene	CDR3aa	CDR3nt
TRBV6-5	once	TRBD2	TRBJ2-1	CASSYRGLAGPNEQFF	TGTGCCAGCAGTTACAGGGGACTAGCGGGACCCAATGAGCAGTTCTTC
TRBV4-1	few	TRBD1	TRBJ1-5	CASSQDGLDGTAGRGPQHF	TGCGCCAGCAGCCAAGACGGATTGGACGGGACAGCGGGTCGGGGGCCCCAGCATTTT
TRBV20-1	few	.	TRBJ1-5	CSARAEQIHQPQHF	TGCAGTGCTAGAGCGGAACAAATCCATCAGCCCCAGCATTTT
TRBV20-1	few	.	TRBJ1-2	CSARGLGAVNYGYTF	TGCAGTGCTAGAGGCTTAGGGGCGGTTAACTATGGCTACACCTTC
TRBV12-3/TRBV12-4	many	.	TRBJ1-6	CASSLASSYNSPLHF	TGTGCCAGCAGTTTAGCCAGCTCCTATAATTCACCCCTCCACTTT
TRBV25-1	.	.	TRBJ2-7	CASSDGTRAYEQYF	TGTGCCAGCAGTGACGGGACGCGAGCCTACGAGCAGTACTTC
TRBV20-1	.	TRBD1	TRBJ1-6	CSAREDRGFSPLHF	TGCAGTGCTAGAGAGGACAGGGGATTTTCACCCCTCCACTTT
TRBV27	.	.	TRBJ2-7	CASGARTTEQYF	TGTGCCAGCGGAGCACGAACTACCGAGCAGTACTTC
TRBV6-5	.	TRBD1	TRBJ2-7	CASSKPGQGSREQYF	TGTGCCAGCAGTAAGCCGGGACAGGGGAGTCGCGAGCAGTACTTC
TRBV13	.	.	TRBJ2-3	CASSKNYGGSTDTQYF	TGTGCCAGCAGCAAAAACTACGGGGGAAGCACAGATACGCAGTATTTT
TRBV24-1	.	.	TRBJ2-3	CATSDLGGSSTDTQYF	TGTGCCACCAGTGATTTGGGCGGTTCTAGCACAGATACGCAGTATTTT
TRBV20-1	.	TRBD2	TRBJ2-3	CSATPSASGSDTQYF	TGCAGTGCTACCCCCTCGGCTAGCGGCTCAGATACGCAGTATTTT
TRBV20-1	.	TRBD2	TRBJ2-3	CSARVGAAGGPGDTQYF	TGCAGTGCTAGAGTAGGAGCGGCGGGAGGGCCTGGAGATACGCAGTATTTT
TRBV20-1	.	TRBD2	TRBJ2-1	CSASALAGGQEQFF	TGCAGTGCTAGCGCACTAGCGGGAGGTCAAGAGCAGTTCTTC
TRBV25-1	.	TRBD1	TRBJ1-5	CASSAQGGNQPQHF	TGTGCCAGCAGTGCCCAGGGGGGGAATCAGCCCCAGCATTTT
TRBV12-3/TRBV12-4	few	.	TRBJ2-1	CASSFGGYEQFF	TGTGCCAGCAGTTTTGGAGGTTATGAGCAGTTCTTC
TRBV9	.	TRBD2	TRBJ2-7	CASSVDAGRALGEQYF	TGTGCCAGCAGCGTAGATGCGGGGAGGGCCCTGGGCGAGCAGTACTTC
TRBV15	.	.	TRBJ2-3	CATSSHWDSPSTDTQYF	TGTGCCACCAGCAGCCACTGGGACTCCCCTAGCACAGATACGCAGTATTTT
TRBV20-1	.	TRBD2	TRBJ2-5	CSARDRLAAKETQYF	TGCAGTGCTAGAGATCGGCTAGCGGCAAAAGAGACCCAGTACTTC
TRBV28	.	TRBD1	TRBJ2-3	CASSPISRGPDTQYF	TGTGCCAGCAGTCCCATTTCCAGGGGGCCGGATACGCAGTATTTT
TRBV29-1	.	.	TRBJ1-3	CSVELGLARPGNTIYF	TGCAGCGTTGAATTAGGGCTGGCAAGGCCTGGAAACACCATATATTTT
TRBV29-1	many	.	TRBJ2-3	CSVDGDFREDTDTQYF	TGCAGCGTTGACGGGGATTTTCGAGAGGACACAGATACGCAGTATTTT
TRBV12-3/TRBV12-4	few	.	TRBJ2-2	CASSYLYTGELFF	TGTGCCAGCAGTTACCTATACACCGGGGAGCTGTTTTTT
TRBV27	.	TRBD2	TRBJ2-1	CASRGGGSYNEQFF	TGTGCCAGCAGGGGGGGAGGGTCCTACAATGAGCAGTTCTTC
TRBV6-5	.	.	TRBJ2-7	CASSAGGGPGVQQYF	TGTGCCAGCAGTGCTGGAGGGGGGCCAGGGGTCCAGCAGTACTTC
TRBV6-1	.	.	TRBJ1-2	CASSEVGGAYGYTF	TGTGCCAGCAGTGAAGTTGGGGGGGCCTATGGCTACACCTTC
TRBV9	few	.	TRBJ2-1	CASSPRRVSSYNEQFF	TGTGCCAGCAGCCCGAGACGGGTCAGCTCCTACAATGAGCAGTTCTTC
TRBV27	.	.	TRBJ2-3	CASSRGGPTDTQYF	TGTGCCAGCAGCCGCGGGGGCCCCACAGATACGCAGTATTTT
TRBV25-1	few	.	TRBJ2-2	CASSEYRDTGELFF	TGTGCCAGCAGTGAATACAGGGACACCGGGGAGCTGTTTTTT
TRBV12-3/TRBV12-4	.	TRBD2	TRBJ2-7	CASRESSGGPIEQYF	TGTGCCAGCAGGGAATCCTCGGGAGGGCCAATAGAGCAGTACTTC
TRBV7-6	few	TRBD2	TRBJ2-3	CASSLGSSGSSDTQYF	TGTGCCAGCAGCTTAGGAAGTAGCGGGAGTTCAGATACGCAGTATTTT
TRBV9	.	.	TRBJ1-5	CASSVSDRRDQPQHF	TGTGCCAGCAGCGTCTCAGACAGGAGGGATCAGCCCCAGCATTTT
TRBV12-3/TRBV12-4	.	.	TRBJ1-5	CTSSFEGNQPQHF	TGTACCAGCAGTTTCGAGGGCAATCAGCCCCAGCATTTT
TRBV5-6	.	TRBD1	TRBJ2-2	CASSPSFGDRSTGELFF	TGTGCCAGCAGCCCTTCCTTTGGGGACAGGAGCACCGGGGAGCTGTTTTTT
TRBV20-1	few	.	TRBJ2-3	CSADPMDRSNTQYF	TGCAGTGCTGACCCGATGGACAGAAGTAATACGCAGTATTTT
TRBV7-2	.	.	TRBJ1-5	CASSSQSYQPQHF	TGTGCCAGCAGCTCACAGAGCTATCAGCCCCAGCATTTT
TRBV21-1	.	.	TRBJ2-1	CASSKTARDTSYNEQFF	TGTGCCAGCAGCAAAACGGCCCGGGACACCTCCTACAATGAGCAGTTCTTC
TRBV6-2/TRBV6-3	.	.	TRBJ2-1	CASSYWGAGLAEQFF	TGTGCCAGCAGTTACTGGGGGGCGGGTTTAGCTGAGCAGTTCTTC
TRBV9	.	TRBD1	TRBJ1-6	CASSDRANSPLHF	TGTGCCAGCTCCGACAGGGCCAATTCACCCCTCCACTTT
TRBV20-1	few	.	TRBJ2-7	CSASPPGSAGQYF	TGCAGTGCTTCCCCCCCCGGATCGGCTGGGCAGTACTTC
TRBV7-9	.	.	TRBJ2-5	CASSLGSQTKLGETQYF	TGTGCCAGCAGCTTAGGGAGCCAGACGAAGCTGGGGGAGACCCAGTACTTC
TRBV19	many	.	TRBJ2-2	CATSFSTGTGELFF	TGTGCCACCTCGTTCTCTACGGGCACCGGGGAGCTGTTTTTT
TRBV7-8	few	.	TRBJ1-5	CASSTLRDGNQPQHF	TGTGCCAGCAGCACCTTGAGGGACGGCAATCAGCCCCAGCATTTT
TRBV7-9	.	TRBD2	TRBJ2-5	CASSFRTSGSRETQYF	TGTGCCAGCAGCTTTCGGACTAGCGGGAGCAGGGAGACCCAGTACTTC
TRBV3-1	.	TRBD1	TRBJ1-3	CASSHPLDRERSTIYF	TGTGCCAGCAGCCACCCCCTCGACAGGGAACGGAGCACCATATATTTT
TRBV24-1	.	.	TRBJ1-5	CATSDVNQPQHF	TGTGCCACCAGTGATGTCAATCAGCCCCAGCATTTT
TRBV12-3/TRBV12-4	.	.	TRBJ1-4	CASSLSESGEKLFF	TGTGCCAGCAGTTTAAGTGAGTCGGGGGAAAAACTGTTTTTT
TRBV14	.	.	TRBJ2-7	CASSPPVGGASEQYF	TGTGCCAGCAGCCCCCCCGTGGGGGGAGCAAGCGAGCAGTACTTC
TRBV28	few	.	TRBJ1-1	CASRTPTRKNTEAFF	TGTGCCAGCAGGACACCAACGAGAAAGAACACTGAAGCTTTCTTT
TRBV7-9	few	TRBD2	TRBJ2-1	CASSLDGRASEQFF	TGTGCCAGCAGCTTAGACGGGAGGGCCAGTGAGCAGTTCTTC
TRBV20-1	.	.	TRBJ2-7	CSARSRVFAAEQYF	TGCAGTGCTAGGTCCCGGGTCTTCGCGGCCGAGCAGTACTTC
TRBV18	few	TRBD2	TRBJ2-3	CASSPLAGEGDTQYF	TGTGCCAGCTCACCCCTAGCGGGAGAAGGTGATACGCAGTATTTT
TRBV9	many	.	TRBJ2-2	CASSVVLGGELFF	TGTGCCAGCAGCGTAGTGCTGGGCGGGGAGCTGTTTTTT
TRBV7-9	.	.	TRBJ2-5	CASSLPTAPLRPLEQETQYF	TGTGCCAGCAGCTTACCGACCGCCCCACTGAGACCCTTGGAACAAGAGACCCAGTACTTC
TRBV21-1	.	.	TRBJ1-2	CASSRCTGVHYGYTF	TGTGCCAGCAGCAGATGTACAGGGGTTCACTATGGCTACACCTTC
TRBV20-1	.	.	TRBJ2-5	CSARDRGLNRGRETQYF	TGCAGTGCTAGAGATAGGGGCTTGAACAGAGGAAGAGAGACCCAGTACTTC
TRBV28	.	TRBD1	TRBJ1-1	CASSPDRATEAFF	TGTGCCAGCAGCCCGGACAGGGCCACTGAAGCTTTCTTT
TRBV28	.	.	TRBJ1-5	CASTLGPGLNQPQHF	TGTGCCAGCACTCTAGGGCCAGGACTCAATCAGCCCCAGCATTTT
TRBV12-3/TRBV12-4	.	TRBD2	TRBJ2-7	CASSPDGRARKQYF	TGTGCCAGCAGTCCAGACGGGAGGGCCAGAAAGCAGTACTTC